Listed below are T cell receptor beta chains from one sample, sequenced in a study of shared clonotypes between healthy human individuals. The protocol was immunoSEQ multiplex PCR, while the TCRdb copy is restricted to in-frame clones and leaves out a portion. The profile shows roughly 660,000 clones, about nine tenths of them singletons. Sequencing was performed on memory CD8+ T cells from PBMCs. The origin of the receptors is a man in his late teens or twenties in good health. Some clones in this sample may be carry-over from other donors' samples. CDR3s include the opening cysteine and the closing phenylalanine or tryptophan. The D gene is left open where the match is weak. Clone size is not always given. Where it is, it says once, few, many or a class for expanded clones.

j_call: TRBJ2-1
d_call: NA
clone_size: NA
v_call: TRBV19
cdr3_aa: CASGLGDEQFF
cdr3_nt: TGTGCCAGTGGCCTCGGGGATGAGCAGTTCTTC

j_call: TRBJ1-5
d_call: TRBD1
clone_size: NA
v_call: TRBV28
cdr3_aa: CASRGTGSFGQPQHF
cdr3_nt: TGTGCCAGCAGGGGGACAGGGAGCTTTGGGCAGCCCCAGCATTTT

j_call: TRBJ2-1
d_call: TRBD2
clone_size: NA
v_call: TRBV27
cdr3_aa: CASSLSPLRGYNEQFF
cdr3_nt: TGTGCCAGCAGTTTATCGCCGTTGCGGGGGTACAATGAGCAGTTCTTC

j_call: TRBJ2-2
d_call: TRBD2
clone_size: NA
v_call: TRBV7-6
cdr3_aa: CASSPRTSGRSNTGELFF
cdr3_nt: TGTGCCAGCAGCCCTCGGACTAGCGGGAGGTCGAACACCGGGGAGCTGTTTTTT

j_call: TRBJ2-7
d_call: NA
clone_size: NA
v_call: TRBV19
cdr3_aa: CASSSPGRSYEQYF
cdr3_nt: TGTGCCAGTAGTTCCCCGGGCCGGTCCTACGAGCAGTACTTC

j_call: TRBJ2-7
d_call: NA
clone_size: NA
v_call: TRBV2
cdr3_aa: CASSISPTYEQYF
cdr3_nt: TGTGCCAGCAGTATCTCACCCACCTACGAGCAGTACTTC

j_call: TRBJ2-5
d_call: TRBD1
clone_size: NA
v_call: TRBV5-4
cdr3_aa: CASSPYSGQRETQYF
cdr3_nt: TGTGCCAGCAGCCCCTATTCGGGACAGCGGGAGACCCAGTACTTC

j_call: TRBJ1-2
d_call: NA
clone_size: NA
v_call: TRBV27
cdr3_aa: CASKGRVNYGYTF
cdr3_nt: TGTGCCAGCAAGGGTCGAGTTAACTATGGCTACACCTTC

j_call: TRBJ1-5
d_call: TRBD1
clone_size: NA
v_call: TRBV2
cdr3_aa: CASDETGGDINQPQHF
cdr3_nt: TGTGCCAGCGACGAGACAGGGGGGGATATCAATCAGCCCCAGCATTTT

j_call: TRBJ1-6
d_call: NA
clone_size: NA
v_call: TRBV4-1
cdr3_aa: CASSVLGGGNSPLHF
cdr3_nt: TGCGCCAGCAGCGTGCTCGGGGGTGGAAATTCACCCCTCCACTTT

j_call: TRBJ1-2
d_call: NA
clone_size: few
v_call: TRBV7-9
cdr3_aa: CASSLGGGGAGYGYTF
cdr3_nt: TGTGCCAGCAGCTTGGGAGGCGGGGGAGCCGGATATGGCTACACCTTC

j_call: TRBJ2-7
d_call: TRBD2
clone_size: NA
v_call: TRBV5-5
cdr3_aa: CASSQTSGRIHEQYF
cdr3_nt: TGTGCCAGCAGCCAGACTAGCGGGAGGATCCACGAGCAGTACTTC

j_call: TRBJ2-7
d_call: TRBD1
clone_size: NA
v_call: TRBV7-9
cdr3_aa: CASSFLGQGSGQQYF
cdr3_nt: TGTGCCAGCAGCTTCTTAGGACAGGGGTCCGGGCAGCAGTACTTC

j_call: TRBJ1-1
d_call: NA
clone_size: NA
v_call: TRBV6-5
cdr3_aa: CASSYNSNTEAFF
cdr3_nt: TGTGCCAGCAGTTACAACAGTAACACTGAAGCTTTCTTT

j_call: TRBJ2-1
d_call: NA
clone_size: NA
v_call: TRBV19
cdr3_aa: CASSPWESTNEQFF
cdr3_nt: TGTGCCAGTAGTCCCTGGGAGAGTACCAATGAGCAGTTCTTC

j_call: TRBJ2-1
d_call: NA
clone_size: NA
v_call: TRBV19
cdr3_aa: CASSTRIGRDEQFF
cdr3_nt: TGTGCCAGTAGCACTCGAATTGGGCGTGATGAGCAGTTCTTC

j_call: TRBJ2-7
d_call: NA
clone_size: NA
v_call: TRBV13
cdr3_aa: CASSRWAVFSGRDEQYF
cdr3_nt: TGTGCCAGCAGCCGTTGGGCGGTGTTCAGCGGGCGGGACGAGCAGTACTTC

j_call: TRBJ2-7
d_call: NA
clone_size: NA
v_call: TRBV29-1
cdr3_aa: CSVGFSGDYEQYF
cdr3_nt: TGCAGCGTTGGGTTCTCGGGGGACTACGAGCAGTACTTC

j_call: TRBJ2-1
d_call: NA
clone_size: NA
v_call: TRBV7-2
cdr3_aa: CASSLVPLEGDEQFF
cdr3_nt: TGTGCCAGCAGCTTAGTGCCCTTAGAGGGGGATGAGCAGTTCTTC

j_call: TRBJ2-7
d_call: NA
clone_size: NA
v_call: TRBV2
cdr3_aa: CASRVFGPNEQYF
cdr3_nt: TGTGCCAGCAGGGTCTTCGGACCCAACGAGCAGTACTTC

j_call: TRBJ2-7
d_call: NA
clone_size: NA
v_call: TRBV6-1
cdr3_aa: CASSVGLNGYYEQYF
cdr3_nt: TGTGCCAGCAGTGTTGGGTTGAATGGGTACTACGAGCAGTACTTC

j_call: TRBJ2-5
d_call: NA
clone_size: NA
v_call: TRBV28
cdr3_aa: CASTRLDLQETQYF
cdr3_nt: TGTGCCAGCACTAGACTAGACTTACAAGAGACCCAGTACTTC

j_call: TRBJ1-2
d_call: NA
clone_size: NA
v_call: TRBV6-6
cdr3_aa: CASKKGSYTF
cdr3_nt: TGTGCCAGCAAAAAGGGGAGCTACACCTTC